A selection of T cell receptor beta chains follows, all from one sample in a study of cytomegalovirus exposure and HLA in healthy donors. Repertoires were generated with immunoSEQ multiplex PCR, while TCRdb's copy carries only in-frame clones and drops some. The sample lists roughly 160,000 clones, around 80% occurring once. Source material: PBMCs. Receptors originate from a woman aged 50 to 60 in good health and CMV-seropositive. Each CDR3 is given with its conserved first and last residue. The D gene is left open where the match is weak. The size entry is marked missing in some rows and otherwise reads once, few, many or a size class.

>-|TRBJ1-1|-|TRBV7-9
CASSSSGGGLTEAFF
TGTGCCAGCAGCTCCAGTGGGGGGGGGCTCACTGAAGCTTTCTTT
>-|TRBJ2-7|-|TRBV18
CASSPRLSSDEQYF
TGTGCCAGCTCACCACGTCTGAGTTCGGACGAGCAGTACTTC
>-|TRBJ2-5|-|TRBV20-1
CSARGPGEYF
TGCAGTGCTAGAGGCCCAGGGGAGTACTTC
>-|TRBJ1-2|-|TRBV2
CASSVRQANYGYTF
TGTGCCAGCAGTGTGCGACAGGCTAACTATGGCTACACCTTC
>-|TRBJ1-1|TRBD1|TRBV18
CASSPGQGNTEAFF
TGTGCCAGCTCACCAGGACAGGGGAACACTGAAGCTTTCTTT
>-|TRBJ2-1|TRBD2|TRBV9
CASSVESGDSYNEQFF
TGTGCCAGCAGCGTAGAGAGCGGGGATTCCTACAATGAGCAGTTCTTC
>-|TRBJ1-1|-|TRBV28
CASSHRGPEAFF
TGTGCCAGCAGTCACAGAGGGCCTGAAGCTTTCTTT
>-|TRBJ2-3|-|TRBV29-1
CSAEGESSTDTQYF
TGCAGCGCTGAAGGGGAGTCTAGCACAGATACGCAGTATTTT
>-|TRBJ2-7|TRBD1|TRBV7-9
CASSLLGQAPYEQYF
TGTGCCAGCAGCTTACTGGGACAGGCTCCCTACGAGCAGTACTTC
>-|TRBJ1-2|TRBD1|TRBV9
CASSVGDREYYGYTF
TGTGCCAGCAGCGTGGGGGACAGGGAGTACTATGGCTACACCTTC
>-|TRBJ2-2|-|TRBV7-6
CASSLSPDTGELFF
TGTGCCAGCAGCTTAAGTCCGGACACCGGGGAGCTGTTTTTT
>-|TRBJ1-1|-|TRBV28
CASWGGAGTDTEAFF
TGTGCCAGCTGGGGCGGGGCAGGGACCGACACTGAAGCTTTCTTT
>-|TRBJ2-7|-|TRBV7-9
CASSLIRPDYEQYF
TGTGCCAGCAGCTTAATCCGACCAGACTACGAGCAGTACTTC
>-|TRBJ2-7|TRBD1|TRBV5-1
CASSTGTGYYEQYF
TGCGCCAGCAGCACCGGGACAGGGTACTACGAGCAGTACTTC
>once|TRBJ1-1|-|TRBV19
CASSIPGRANTEAFF
TGTGCCAGTAGTATACCAGGCAGGGCGAACACTGAAGCTTTCTTT
>-|TRBJ1-4|-|TRBV27
CASSTYGGAREKLFF
TGTGCCAGCAGTACATACGGGGGGGCTCGAGAAAAACTGTTTTTT
>-|TRBJ2-2|-|TRBV7-6
CASRKRVGQARGNTGELFF
TGTGCCAGCAGAAAAAGGGTCGGCCAGGCGCGGGGCAACACCGGGGAGCTGTTTTTT
>once|TRBJ1-2|TRBD1|TRBV28
CASSQNLGPGQGYGYTF
TGTGCCAGCAGTCAGAATTTAGGCCCCGGACAGGGCTATGGCTACACCTTC
>-|TRBJ2-1|-|TRBV7-8
CASRGASSSYNEQFF
TGTGCCAGCAGGGGGGCATCCAGCTCCTACAATGAGCAGTTCTTC
>once|TRBJ2-2|-|TRBV9
CASSVVPGTGELFF
TGTGCCAGCAGCGTAGTCCCCGGGACCGGGGAGCTGTTTTTT
>-|TRBJ2-7|-|TRBV6-5
CASSYSSESGYEQYF
TGTGCCAGCAGTTATAGCTCTGAAAGCGGGTACGAGCAGTACTTC
>-|TRBJ2-7|-|TRBV5-1
CASSFLGSAEQYF
TGCGCCAGCAGCTTTCTGGGCAGTGCAGAGCAGTACTTC
>-|TRBJ2-7|-|TRBV21-1
CASSKETEYSYEQYF
TGTGCCAGCAGCAAAGAGACGGAGTATTCTTACGAGCAGTACTTC
>few|TRBJ2-7|-|TRBV5-1
CASSSQRGSTSYEQYF
TGCGCCAGCAGCTCTCAAAGGGGGTCCACCTCCTACGAGCAGTACTTC
>-|TRBJ2-5|-|TRBV5-1
CASSSVQGGETQYF
TGCGCCAGCAGCTCAGTCCAGGGGGGAGAGACCCAGTACTTC
>-|TRBJ2-3|-|TRBV14
CASSLHILSGDTQYF
TGTGCCAGCAGCCTCCACATATTGAGCGGGGATACGCAGTATTTT
>-|TRBJ2-2|TRBD2|TRBV9
CASGMGLAGNTGELFF
TGTGCCAGCGGGATGGGGCTAGCGGGGAACACCGGGGAGCTGTTTTTT
>-|TRBJ2-7|TRBD2|TRBV27
CASSFGTRKAYEQYF
TGTGCCAGCAGTTTCGGGACTAGAAAAGCCTACGAGCAGTACTTC
>-|TRBJ1-2|-|TRBV28
CARRQANKANYGYTF
TGTGCCAGGAGACAGGCGAACAAAGCTAACTATGGCTACACCTTC